A single TCR beta chain is shown here with its context. Antigen: not known. The data stem from a study of early T cells in non-severe SARS-CoV-2 infection. Across the study: From unsorted whole blood, bulk RNA was sequenced, and the chains remained unpaired.

CDR3 length: 13 amino acids. The protocol attached unique molecular identifiers to individual cDNA molecules. One entry per CDR3 protein results from TCRdb running MiXCR on the 5' RACE reads. The sample contains about 83,000 distinct CDR3 sequences, more than 9% of which appear only once. Overall study results and limits: VDJdb matching favored anti-spike CD8 responses, missing private and CD4 specificities.

The sample in question was whole blood, obtained at baseline. The V and J genes are TRBV21-1 and TRBJ2-1; the table's D gene call, TRBD1, was not cross checked with the DNA. TRBV21-1 is tagged as a pseudogene. The clonotype was recovered from an adult who was a healthcare worker with PCR-confirmed SARS-CoV-2 infection or an uninfected control (not recorded which). The CDR3 DNA is TGTGCCAGCAGCTTTCGACAGGGCAATGAGCAGTTCTTC. Its protein is CASSFRQGNEQFF.